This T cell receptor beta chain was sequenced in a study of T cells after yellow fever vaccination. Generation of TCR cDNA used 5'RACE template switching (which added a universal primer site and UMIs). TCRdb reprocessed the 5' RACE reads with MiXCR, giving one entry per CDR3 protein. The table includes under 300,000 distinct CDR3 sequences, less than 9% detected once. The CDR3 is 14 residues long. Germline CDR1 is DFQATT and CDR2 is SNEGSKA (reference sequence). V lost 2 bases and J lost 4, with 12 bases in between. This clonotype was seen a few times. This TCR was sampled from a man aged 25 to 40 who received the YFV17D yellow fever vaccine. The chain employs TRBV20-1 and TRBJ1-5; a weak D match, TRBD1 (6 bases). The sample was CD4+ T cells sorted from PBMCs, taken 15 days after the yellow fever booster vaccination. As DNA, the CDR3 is TGCAGTGCTAGACAGGGGATTGTAAATCAGCCCCAGCATTTT. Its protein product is CSARQGIVNQPQHF.